This T cell receptor (beta chain) was captured in a study of T-cell reconstitution after alpha-beta-depleted transplantation in children. Molecular barcoding with unique molecular identifiers was used for the TCRbeta library. TCRdb fed the PCR reads into MiXCR, producing one record per CDR3 protein. The sample lists over 550,000 distinct CDR3 sequences; roughly 10% were seen once. The CDR3 totals 12 residues. Germline V lookup: CDR1 SQVTM, CDR2 ANQGSEA. V was clipped by 7 bases and J by 7 bases, with 16 bases between them. Many counts were recorded for this clonotype. V and J are TRBV29-1 and TRBJ1-1; perhaps TRBD1 as D (6 bases). This clonotype originated in a human donor who donated a stem cell graft to a child with acute myeloid leukemia. Specimen: PBMCs from the stem cell graft donor, collected from the stem cell graft. CDR3 in amino acids: CSAAGGLGEAFF. CDR3 in DNA: TGCAGCGCCGCCGGGGGGCTAGGTGAAGCTTTCTTT.